What follows describes a single T cell receptor beta chain. Its antigen is not known. The diagnostic criteria were recently defined, and patients with Susac syndrome met them for definite or probable disease. This entry is derived from a study of CD8 T cells in Susac syndrome. Across the whole study: At the time of blood draw, patients with Susac syndrome were therapy-naive, receiving corticosteroids, or receiving intravenous immunoglobulin alone. Study-wide results and caveats: Clonal expansion was not observed in the Susac syndrome CD4+ T cell repertoires.

The CDR3 covers 10 residues. With random hexamers, reverse transcription was performed on roughly 0.5 to 1 ug of RNA. The CDR3 of TCR beta was amplified by immunoSEQ multiplex PCR across 54 Vbeta and 13 Jbeta. From the immunoSEQ multiplex PCR reads, TCRdb called clonotypes with MiXCR, one entry per CDR3 protein. The table records under 95,000 distinct CDR3 sequences, roughly 94% of them present only once. The sequence came from a human donor with Susac syndrome. Sequences were obtained from CD4+ T cells from PBMCs. The chain carries TRBV21-1 and TRBJ1-1. TRBV21-1 is listed as a pseudogene. The CDR3 nucleotides are TGTGCCAGCAGCAAAGAAAAGGCTTTCTTT. It encodes CASSKEKAFF.